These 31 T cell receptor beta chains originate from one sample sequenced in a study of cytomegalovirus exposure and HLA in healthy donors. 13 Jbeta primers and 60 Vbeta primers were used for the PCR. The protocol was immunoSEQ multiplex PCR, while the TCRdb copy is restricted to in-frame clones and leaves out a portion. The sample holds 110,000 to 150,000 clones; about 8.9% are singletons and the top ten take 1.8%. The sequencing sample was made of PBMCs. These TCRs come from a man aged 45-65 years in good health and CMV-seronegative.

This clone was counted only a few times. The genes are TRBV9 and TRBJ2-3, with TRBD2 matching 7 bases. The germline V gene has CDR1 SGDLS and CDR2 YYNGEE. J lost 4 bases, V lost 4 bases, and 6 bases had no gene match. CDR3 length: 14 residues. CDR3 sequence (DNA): TGTGCCAGCAGCTCCAGCGGGAACGCAGATACGCAGTATTTT. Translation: CASSSSGNADTQYF.

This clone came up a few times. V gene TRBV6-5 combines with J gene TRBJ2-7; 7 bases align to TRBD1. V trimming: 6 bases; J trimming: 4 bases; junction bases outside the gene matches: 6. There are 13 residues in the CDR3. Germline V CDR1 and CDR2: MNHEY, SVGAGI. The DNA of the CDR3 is TGTGCCAGCAGCCCCAGGGGGATTTACGAGCAGTACTTC. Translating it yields CASSPRGIYEQYF.

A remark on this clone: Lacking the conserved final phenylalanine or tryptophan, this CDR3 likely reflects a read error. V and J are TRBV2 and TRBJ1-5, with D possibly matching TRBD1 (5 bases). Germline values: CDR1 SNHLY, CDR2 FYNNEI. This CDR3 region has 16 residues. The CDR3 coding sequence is TGTGCCAGCGGGGGGACTCCATCGAATAGCAATCAGCCGCAGCATGTT. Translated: CASGGTPSNSNQPQHV.

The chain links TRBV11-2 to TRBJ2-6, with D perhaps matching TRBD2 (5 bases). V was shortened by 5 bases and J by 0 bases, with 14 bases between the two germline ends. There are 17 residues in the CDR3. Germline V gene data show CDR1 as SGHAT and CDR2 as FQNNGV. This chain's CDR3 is CASSPRRGSSGANVLTF. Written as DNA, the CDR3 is TGTGCCAGCAGCCCACGCCGAGGGAGCTCTGGGGCCAACGTCCTGACTTTC.

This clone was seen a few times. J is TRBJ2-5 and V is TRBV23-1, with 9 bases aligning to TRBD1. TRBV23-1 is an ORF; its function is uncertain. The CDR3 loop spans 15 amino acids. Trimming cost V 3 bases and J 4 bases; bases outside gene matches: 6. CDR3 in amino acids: CASSQRQGGRETQYF. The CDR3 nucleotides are TGCGCCAGCAGTCAGAGACAGGGGGGACGAGAGACCCAGTACTTC.

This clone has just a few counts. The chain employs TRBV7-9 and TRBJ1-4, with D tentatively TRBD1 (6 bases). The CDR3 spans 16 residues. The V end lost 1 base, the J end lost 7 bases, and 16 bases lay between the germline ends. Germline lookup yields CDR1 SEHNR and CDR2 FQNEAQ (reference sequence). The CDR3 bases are TGTGCCAGCAGCTTAGGTATCCAGGGGAGAGGTGAAAAACTGTTTTTT. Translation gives CASSLGIQGRGEKLFF.

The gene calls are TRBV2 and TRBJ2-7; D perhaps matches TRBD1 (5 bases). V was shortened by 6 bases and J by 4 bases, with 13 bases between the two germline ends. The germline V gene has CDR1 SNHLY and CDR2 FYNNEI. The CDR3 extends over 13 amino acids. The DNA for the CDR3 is TGTGCCAGCAGATCATCAGCAGGGTACGAGCAGTACTTC. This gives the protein CASRSSAGYEQYF. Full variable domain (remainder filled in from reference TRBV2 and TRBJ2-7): EPEVTQTPSHQVTQMGQEVILRCVPISNHLYFYWYRQILGQKVEFLVSFYNNEISEKSEIFDDQFSVERPDGSNFTLKIRSTKLEDSAMYFCASRSSAGYEQYFGPGTRLTVT.

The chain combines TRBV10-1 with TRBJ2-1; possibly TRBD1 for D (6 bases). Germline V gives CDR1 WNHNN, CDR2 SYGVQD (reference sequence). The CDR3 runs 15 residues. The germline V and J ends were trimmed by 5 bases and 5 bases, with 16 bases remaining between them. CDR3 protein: CASSRPGARDNEQFF. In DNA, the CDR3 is TGCGCCAGCAGTAGGCCAGGGGCGCGGGACAATGAGCAGTTCTTC.

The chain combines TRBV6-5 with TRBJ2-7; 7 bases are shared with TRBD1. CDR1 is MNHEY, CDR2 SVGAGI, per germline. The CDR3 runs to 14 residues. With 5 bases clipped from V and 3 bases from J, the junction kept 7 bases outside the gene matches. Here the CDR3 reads CASSPTGVRYEQYF. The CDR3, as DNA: TGTGCCAGCAGTCCAACAGGGGTTCGCTACGAGCAGTACTTC.

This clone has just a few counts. The CDR3 DNA sequence: TGTGCCAGCAGCCAACGGACAGGGGGTAACTACGAGCAGTACTTC. Amino acid sequence: CASSQRTGGNYEQYF. This chain uses TRBV14 with TRBJ2-7, with TRBD1 matching over 10 bases. This CDR3 has 15 amino acids. Germline assignment: CDR1 SGHDN and CDR2 FVKESK. Germline trimming cut 2 bases from V and 3 bases from J; bases unmatched to any gene: 4.

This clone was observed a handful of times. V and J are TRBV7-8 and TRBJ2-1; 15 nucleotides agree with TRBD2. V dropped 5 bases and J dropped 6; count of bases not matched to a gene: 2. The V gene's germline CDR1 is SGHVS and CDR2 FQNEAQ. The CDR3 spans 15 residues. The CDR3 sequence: CASSRGLAGGNEQFF. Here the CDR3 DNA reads TGTGCCAGCAGCCGGGGACTAGCGGGGGGCAATGAGCAGTTCTTC.

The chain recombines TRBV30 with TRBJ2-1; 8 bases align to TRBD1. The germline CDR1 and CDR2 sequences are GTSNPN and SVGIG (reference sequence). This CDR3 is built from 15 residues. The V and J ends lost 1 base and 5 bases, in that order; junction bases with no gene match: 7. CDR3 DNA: TGTGCCTGGAGTGGGACAGGGAAGCCCAACAATGAGCAGTTCTTC. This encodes CAWSGTGKPNNEQFF.

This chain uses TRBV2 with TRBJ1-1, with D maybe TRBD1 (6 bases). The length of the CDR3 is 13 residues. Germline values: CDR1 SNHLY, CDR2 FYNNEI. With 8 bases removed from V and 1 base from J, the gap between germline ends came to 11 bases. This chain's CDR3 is CASSRTENTEAFF. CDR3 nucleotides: TGTGCCAGCTCCAGGACAGAGAACACTGAAGCTTTCTTT.

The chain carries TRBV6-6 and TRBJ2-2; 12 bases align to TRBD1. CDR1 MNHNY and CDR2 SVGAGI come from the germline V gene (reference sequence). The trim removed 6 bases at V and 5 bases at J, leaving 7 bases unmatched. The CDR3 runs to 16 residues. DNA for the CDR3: TGTGCCAGCAGCCCGCCGGGACAGGGGGCTACCGGGGAGCTGTTTTTT. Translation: CASSPPGQGATGELFF.

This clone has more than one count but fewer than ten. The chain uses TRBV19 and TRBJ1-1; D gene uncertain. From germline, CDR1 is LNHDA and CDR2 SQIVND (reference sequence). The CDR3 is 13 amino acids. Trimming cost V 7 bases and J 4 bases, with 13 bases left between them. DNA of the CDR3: TGTGCCAGTAATACGGGATTAATCACTGAAGCTTTCTTT. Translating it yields CASNTGLITEAFF.

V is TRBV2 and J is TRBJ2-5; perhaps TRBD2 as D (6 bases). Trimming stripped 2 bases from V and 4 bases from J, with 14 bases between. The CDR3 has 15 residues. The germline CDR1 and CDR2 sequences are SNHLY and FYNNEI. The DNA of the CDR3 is TGTGCCAGCAGTGAATACCCGGGAGAAGGAGAGACCCAGTACTTC. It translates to CASSEYPGEGETQYF. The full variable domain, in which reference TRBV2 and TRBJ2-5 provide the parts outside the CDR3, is EPEVTQTPSHQVTQMGQEVILRCVPISNHLYFYWYRQILGQKVEFLVSFYNNEISEKSEIFDDQFSVERPDGSNFTLKIRSTKLEDSAMYFCASSEYPGEGETQYFGPGTRLLVL.

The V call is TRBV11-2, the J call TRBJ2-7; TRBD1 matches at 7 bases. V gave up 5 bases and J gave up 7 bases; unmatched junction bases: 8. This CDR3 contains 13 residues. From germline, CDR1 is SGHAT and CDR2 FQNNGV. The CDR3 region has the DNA TGTGCCAGCAGCCATACTGACAGGGTGGAGCAGTACTTC. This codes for CASSHTDRVEQYF.

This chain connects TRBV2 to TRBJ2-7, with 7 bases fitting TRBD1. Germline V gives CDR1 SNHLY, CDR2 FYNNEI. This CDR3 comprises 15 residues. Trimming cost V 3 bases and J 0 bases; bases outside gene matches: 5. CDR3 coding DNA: TGTGCCAGCAGTGACGACAGGGTGCTCTCCTACGAGCAGTACTTC. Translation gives CASSDDRVLSYEQYF.

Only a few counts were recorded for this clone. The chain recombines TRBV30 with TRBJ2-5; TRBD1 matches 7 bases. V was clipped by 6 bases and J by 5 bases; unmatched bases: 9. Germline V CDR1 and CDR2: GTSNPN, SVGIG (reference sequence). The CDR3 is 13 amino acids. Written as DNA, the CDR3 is TGTGCCTGCCATAGACAGGGTCGGGAGACCCAGTACTTC. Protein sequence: CACHRQGRETQYF.

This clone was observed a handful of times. The CDR3 DNA is TGTGCCAGCAGTCTCCGACAGGGGGCGGGGGAAGCTTTCTTT. This codes for CASSLRQGAGEAFF. The chain uses TRBV28 and TRBJ1-1, with 10 bases matching TRBD1. Germline V gene data show CDR1 as MDHEN and CDR2 as SYDVKM. This CDR3 has 14 residues. Germline trimming cut 5 bases from V and 8 bases from J; bases unmatched to any gene: 8.

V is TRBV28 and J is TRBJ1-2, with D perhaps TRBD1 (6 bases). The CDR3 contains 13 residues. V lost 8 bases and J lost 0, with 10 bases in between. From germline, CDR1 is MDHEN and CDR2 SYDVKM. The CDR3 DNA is TGTGCCAGCCAGGACAGCACTAACTATGGCTACACCTTC. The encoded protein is CASQDSTNYGYTF.

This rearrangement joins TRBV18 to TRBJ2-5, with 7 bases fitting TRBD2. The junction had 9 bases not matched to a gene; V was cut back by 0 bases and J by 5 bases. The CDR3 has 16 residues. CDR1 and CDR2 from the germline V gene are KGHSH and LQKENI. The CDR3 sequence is CASSPPSSRGDETQYF. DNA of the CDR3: TGTGCCAGCTCACCACCGTCTTCACGGGGGGACGAGACCCAGTACTTC.

The CDR3 protein is CASRQSARVSNQPQHF. CDR3 nucleotides: TGTGCCAGTCGCCAGTCCGCCAGGGTAAGCAATCAGCCCCAGCATTTT. This chain connects TRBV19 to TRBJ1-5, with D perhaps matching TRBD1 (5 bases). Trimming shortened V by 8 bases and J by 1 base, and 18 bases separated the two germline ends. The CDR3 length is 16 residues. In germline, CDR1 is LNHDA, CDR2 SQIVND (reference sequence).

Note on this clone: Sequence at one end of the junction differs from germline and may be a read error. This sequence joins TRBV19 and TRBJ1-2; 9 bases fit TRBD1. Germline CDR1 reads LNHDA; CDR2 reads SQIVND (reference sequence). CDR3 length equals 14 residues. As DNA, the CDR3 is TGTGCCAGTAGTCCCCAGGGACAGGGCTATGGCTACCCCTTC. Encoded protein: CASSPQGQGYGYPF.

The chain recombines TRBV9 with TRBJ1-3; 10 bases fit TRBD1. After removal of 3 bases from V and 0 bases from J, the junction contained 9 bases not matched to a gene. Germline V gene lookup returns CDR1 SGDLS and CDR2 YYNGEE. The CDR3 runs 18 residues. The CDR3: CASSDRDRGHLSGNTIYF. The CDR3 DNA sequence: TGTGCCAGCAGCGACCGGGACAGGGGCCATCTCTCTGGAAACACCATATATTTT.

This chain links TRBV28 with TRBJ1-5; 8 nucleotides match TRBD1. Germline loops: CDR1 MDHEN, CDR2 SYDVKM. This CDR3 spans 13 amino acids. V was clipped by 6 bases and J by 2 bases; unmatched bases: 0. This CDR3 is CASSRGRNQPQHF. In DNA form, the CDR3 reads TGTGCCAGCAGCAGGGGGCGCAATCAGCCCCAGCATTTT. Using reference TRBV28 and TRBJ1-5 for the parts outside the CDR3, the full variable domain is DVKVTQSSRYLVKRTGEKVFLECVQDMDHENMFWYRQDPGLGLRLIYFSYDVKMKEKGDIPEGYSVSREKKERFSLILESASTNQTSMYLCASSRGRNQPQHFGDGTRLSIL.

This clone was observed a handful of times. CDR3 region: CASSFRGGAKNIQYF. As DNA, the CDR3 is TGTGCCAGCAGCTTTCGAGGGGGAGCCAAAAACATTCAGTACTTC. The chain employs TRBV7-9 and TRBJ2-4; D is possibly TRBD1 (6 bases). Germline values: CDR1 SEHNR, CDR2 FQNEAQ (reference sequence). The CDR3 has 15 residues. The V gene lost 3 bases and the J gene lost 0 bases, with 9 bases spanning the gap.

The CDR3 spells CASSDPGGTIYNEQFF. In DNA, the CDR3 is TGTGCCAGCAGTGACCCGGGTGGGACAATTTACAATGAGCAGTTCTTC. The chain uses TRBV6-1 and TRBJ2-1, with D tentatively TRBD1 (6 bases). Trimming cost V 3 bases and J 4 bases, with 16 bases left between them. This CDR3 spans 16 amino acids. Germline assignment: CDR1 MNHNS and CDR2 SASEGT.

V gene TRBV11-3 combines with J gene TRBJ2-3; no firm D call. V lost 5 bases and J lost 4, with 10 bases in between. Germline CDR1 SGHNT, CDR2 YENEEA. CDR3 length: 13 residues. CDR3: CASSPNLADTQYF. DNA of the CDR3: TGTGCCAGCAGCCCAAACCTAGCAGATACGCAGTATTTT.

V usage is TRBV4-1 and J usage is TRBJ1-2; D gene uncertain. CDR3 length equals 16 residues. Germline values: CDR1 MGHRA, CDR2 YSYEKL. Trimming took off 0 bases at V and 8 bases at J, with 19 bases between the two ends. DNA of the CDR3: TGCGCCAGCAGCCAAGATCCTAACAGTGCCGGAAGGGGCTACACCTTC. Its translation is CASSQDPNSAGRGYTF.

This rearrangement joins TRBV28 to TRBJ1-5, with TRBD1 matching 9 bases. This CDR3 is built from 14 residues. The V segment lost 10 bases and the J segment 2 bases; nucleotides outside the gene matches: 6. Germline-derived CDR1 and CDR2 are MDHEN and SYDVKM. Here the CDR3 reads CATWDRAGNQPQHF. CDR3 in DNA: TGTGCCACCTGGGACAGGGCCGGCAATCAGCCCCAGCATTTT.